These 14 T cell receptor beta chains came from one sample sequenced in a study of shared clonotypes between healthy human individuals. The table came from immunoSEQ multiplex PCR; TCRdb's copy has only in-frame clones and leaves some out. Altogether fewer than 700,000 clones are present, roughly 95% being singletons, with the ten largest covering over 0.1%. In the naive CD8 group, cells lacked CD45RO and were positively selected for CCR7, so terminally differentiated effector memory CD45RA+ cells were left out. The sample taken for sequencing was naive CD8+ T cells sorted from blood. These receptors were collected from a woman between 25 and 40 years old in good health.

On this clone: At the DNA level, this CDR3 is encoded by other sequences in the same sample as well. The chain uses TRBV19 and TRBJ2-7, with TRBD1 matching 8 bases. J lost 1 base, V lost 6 bases, and 5 bases had no gene match. The CDR3 runs 14 residues. Germline V gives CDR1 LNHDA, CDR2 SQIVND (reference sequence). CDR3 DNA: TGTGCCAGTAGCCGCGGACAGGGTTCCTACGAGCAGTACTTC. Amino acid sequence: CASSRGQGSYEQYF.

The chain carries TRBV9 and TRBJ2-1, with TRBD2 matching over 14 bases. V trimming: 3 bases; J trimming: 0 bases; junction bases outside the gene matches: 5. The germline V gene encodes CDR1 SGDLS and CDR2 YYNGEE. The CDR3 consists of 18 residues. CDR3 residues: CASSGSGTSGSSYNEQFF. CDR3 DNA: TGTGCCAGCAGCGGCTCCGGGACTAGCGGGAGCTCCTACAATGAGCAGTTCTTC.

The chain couples TRBV13 to TRBJ2-5; a weak D match, TRBD1 (7 bases). Trimming left V 1 base short and J 4 bases short, with 16 bases between. The CDR3 spans 16 residues. CDR1 is PRHDT, CDR2 FYEKMQ, per germline (reference sequence). Written as DNA, the CDR3 is TGTGCCAGCAGCTTAGTGGCAGGGGGGTATCGAGAGACCCAGTACTTC. It codes for CASSLVAGGYRETQYF.

The V and J genes are TRBV5-4 and TRBJ2-7; TRBD2 matches 8 bases. This CDR3 has 15 amino acids. CDR1 is SGHNT and CDR2 is YYREEE in the germline V gene (reference sequence). J was trimmed by 2 bases and V by 5 bases; bases with no gene match: 9. The CDR3 is CASSSGGEGPYEQYF. In DNA, the CDR3 is TGTGCCAGCAGTTCGGGGGGGGAGGGACCCTACGAGCAGTACTTC.

This clone was counted only a few times. The rearrangement uses TRBV4-1 and TRBJ2-7; no clear D gene. In germline, CDR1 is MGHRA, CDR2 YSYEKL. The CDR3 spans 15 residues. V was cut by 0 bases and J by 3 bases, with 12 bases left in between. This chain's CDR3 is CASSQEDVAYYEQYF. The DNA for the CDR3 is TGCGCCAGCAGCCAAGAGGACGTCGCCTACTACGAGCAGTACTTC.

The genes are TRBV27 and TRBJ2-1; 10 nucleotides agree with TRBD2. J was trimmed by 3 bases and V by 7 bases; bases with no gene match: 6. The CDR3 covers 15 residues. Germline-derived CDR1 and CDR2 are MNHEY and SMNVEV (reference sequence). The CDR3 protein is CASNPSGSGYNEQFF. The DNA of the CDR3 is TGTGCCAGCAACCCTAGCGGGAGCGGCTACAATGAGCAGTTCTTC.

This chain links TRBV29-1 with TRBJ2-5; 7 positions match TRBD2. CDR3 size: 17 residues. The trim removed 3 bases at V and 5 bases at J, leaving 18 bases unmatched. Germline V gene lookup returns CDR1 SQVTM and CDR2 ANQGSEA. The CDR3 nucleotides read TGCAGCGTTGAGGAGGGGAGCGGGACCCCCTTGGGGGAGACCCAGTACTTC. Residues: CSVEEGSGTPLGETQYF.

This clone was detected once. V gene TRBV6-5 combines with J gene TRBJ1-5; D remains ambiguous. CDR3 size: 13 residues. Trimming removed 0 bases from V and 6 bases from J, with 6 bases in between. The germline V gene has CDR1 MNHEY and CDR2 SVGAGI. CDR3 residues: CASSYSRGQPQHF. The CDR3 nucleotides are TGTGCCAGCAGTTACTCGAGAGGTCAGCCCCAGCATTTT.

Details on this clone: In the same sample, other DNA sequences code for this CDR3. This chain connects TRBV7-8 to TRBJ2-7; 11 bases map to TRBD2. Germline V CDR1 and CDR2: SGHVS, FQNEAQ. This CDR3 spans 14 amino acids. V lost 5 bases, J lost 4 bases, and 4 bases stayed unmatched. The CDR3 sequence: CASSPGTSGYEQYF. As DNA, the CDR3 is TGTGCCAGCAGCCCCGGGACTAGCGGATACGAGCAGTACTTC.

The V and J genes are TRBV19 and TRBJ2-1; 8 nucleotides align to TRBD2. CDR3 size: 15 residues. After removal of 3 bases from V and 4 bases from J, the junction contained 5 bases not matched to a gene. Germline V gene data show CDR1 as LNHDA and CDR2 as SQIVND (reference sequence). CDR3 DNA sequence: TGTGCCAGTAGTATTGGTAGCGGGGATTACAATGAGCAGTTCTTC. This encodes CASSIGSGDYNEQFF.

In regard to this clone: Other DNA sequences of this sample code for an identical CDR3. The chain employs TRBV7-9 and TRBJ2-7; 7 bases match TRBD1. Germline V gene lookup returns CDR1 SEHNR and CDR2 FQNEAQ (reference sequence). V lost 3 bases and J lost 2; bases outside the gene matches: 4. CDR3 length equals 14 residues. CDR3 amino acids: CASSLGTGAYEQYF. DNA of the CDR3: TGTGCCAGCAGCTTGGGAACAGGGGCCTACGAGCAGTACTTC.

The chain links TRBV13 to TRBJ1-6; the D is unclear. This CDR3 comprises 16 residues. V was shortened by 2 bases and J by 2 bases, with 10 bases between the two germline ends. Germline V lookup: CDR1 PRHDT, CDR2 FYEKMQ (reference sequence). The CDR3 protein is CASSLSGSTYNSPLHF. The CDR3, as DNA: TGTGCCAGCAGCTTAAGCGGGAGCACCTATAATTCACCCCTCCACTTT.

This clone has just one count. The rearrangement uses TRBV5-6 and TRBJ2-1; 11 positions match TRBD2. Germline V lookup: CDR1 SGHDT, CDR2 YYEEEE. The CDR3 consists of 16 residues. V gave up 4 bases and J gave up 6 bases; unmatched junction bases: 9. The CDR3 DNA reads TGTGCCAGCAGCGAGATAGCGGGAGGGCCGCTCAATGAGCAGTTCTTC. Translated: CASSEIAGGPLNEQFF.

V is TRBV7-9 and J is TRBJ2-7; D is tentatively TRBD1 or TRBD2 (5 bases each). The V gene's germline CDR1 is SEHNR and CDR2 FQNEAQ (reference sequence). V was trimmed by 5 bases and J by 5 bases, leaving 16 bases between them. The CDR3 covers 14 residues. The CDR3 sequence: CASSRDVGVDEQYF. CDR3 nucleotides: TGTGCCAGCAGCCGGGACGTGGGCGTAGACGAGCAGTACTTC.